The present T cell receptor (beta chain) was sequenced within a study of identical twins. General study findings and limits: For zero-insertion analyses, partial confounding could come from invariant MAIT and iNKT cells. Interpretation of the results relied on cross-sectional statistical analysis and not on following the same donors.

The CDR3 sequence is 19 residues long. Trimming at V came to 2 bases and at J to 3 bases, leaving 6 bases not matched to a gene. Germline V gene data show CDR1 as KGHDR and CDR2 as SFDVKD. On this clonotype itself: Its antigen is currently unknown.

Unique molecular identifiers were present on the cDNA, and a universal primer site came from template switching. MiXCR, run by TCRdb on the 5' RACE reads, gives a single entry per CDR3 protein. The top ten clones hold 0.75% to 1% of a sample with hundreds of thousands of distinct CDR3 sequences, 8.6% of them seen once. These records were also assigned to another study, of yellow fever vaccine responses in identical twins. This second study says: Twins reportedly mounted vaccine T cell responses that seemed partly convergent, partly personalized.

This clonotype was sampled from a woman in her late teens or twenties in good health. V and J are TRBV24-1 and TRBJ2-1; 16 positions match TRBD2. The sequenced material came from PBMCs. CDR3 DNA sequence: TGTGCCACCAGTGATTCGGGACTAGCGGGAGGGGGATACTACAATGAGCAGTTCTTC. Translating it yields CATSDSGLAGGGYYNEQFF.